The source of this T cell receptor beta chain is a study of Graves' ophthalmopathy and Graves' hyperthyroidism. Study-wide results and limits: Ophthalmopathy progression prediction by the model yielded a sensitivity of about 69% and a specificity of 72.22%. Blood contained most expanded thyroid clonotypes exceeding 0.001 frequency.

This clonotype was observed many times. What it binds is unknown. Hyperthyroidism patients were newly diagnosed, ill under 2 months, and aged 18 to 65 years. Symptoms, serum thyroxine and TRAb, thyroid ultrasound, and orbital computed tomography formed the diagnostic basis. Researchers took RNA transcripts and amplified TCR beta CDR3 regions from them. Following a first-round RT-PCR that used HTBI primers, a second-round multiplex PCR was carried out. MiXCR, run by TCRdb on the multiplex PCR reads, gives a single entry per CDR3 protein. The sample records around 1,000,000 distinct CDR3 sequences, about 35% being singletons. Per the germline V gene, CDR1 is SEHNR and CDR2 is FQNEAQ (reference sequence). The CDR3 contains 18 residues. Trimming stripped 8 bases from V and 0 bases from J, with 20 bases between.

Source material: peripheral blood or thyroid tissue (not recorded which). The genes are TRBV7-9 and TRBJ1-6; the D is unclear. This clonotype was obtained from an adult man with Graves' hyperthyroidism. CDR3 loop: CASGEGDIQSSYNSPLHF. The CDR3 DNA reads TGTGCCAGCGGGGAGGGAGACATTCAGAGCTCCTATAATTCACCCCTCCACTTT.